This passage covers 28 T cell receptor beta chains from one sample sequenced in a study of cytomegalovirus exposure and HLA in healthy donors. The PCR used 60 Vbeta and 13 Jbeta primers. Data came from immunoSEQ multiplex PCR; TCRdb stores just in-frame clones and leaves some out. The sample has around 100,000 clones. The sequencing sample was made of PBMCs. The receptors were sampled from a man aged 40-55 years in good health and CMV-seropositive.

The rearrangement joins TRBV27 to TRBJ2-7; TRBD2 matches 7 bases. The germline V gene encodes CDR1 MNHEY and CDR2 SMNVEV (reference sequence). Trimming cost V 2 bases and J 0 bases; bases outside gene matches: 7. This CDR3 spans 16 amino acids. The CDR3 sequence is CASSLSGVGGSYEQYF. Here the CDR3 DNA reads TGTGCCAGCAGTTTAAGCGGGGTTGGAGGCTCCTACGAGCAGTACTTC.

This chain uses TRBV12-5 with TRBJ2-1, with 10 bases fitting TRBD2. V was pared by 7 bases and J by 5 bases, with 8 bases of the junction left unmatched. The CDR3 runs to 15 residues. Germline values: CDR1 LGHNT, CDR2 FRNRAP. CDR3 DNA sequence: TGTGCTAGTGCCTTGAGCGGGAGGGCCAACAATGAGCAGTTCTTC. Protein sequence: CASALSGRANNEQFF.

The V and J genes are TRBV5-3 and TRBJ1-1, with 8 bases aligning to TRBD1. TRBV5-3 is identified as an open reading frame with a role that is uncertain. The CDR3 has 14 residues. V trimming: 4 bases; J trimming: 1 base; junction bases outside the gene matches: 3. CDR3 residues: CARSQTGGNTEAFF. The CDR3 coding sequence is TGTGCCAGAAGCCAAACAGGGGGGAACACTGAAGCTTTCTTT.

The CDR3 here is CASSVGNGYEQYF. The CDR3 coding sequence is TGTGCCAGCAGCGTAGGAAACGGCTACGAGCAGTACTTC. The chain recombines TRBV9 with TRBJ2-7; D is uncertain. This CDR3 region has 13 residues. The V and J ends lost 0 bases and 3 bases respectively, with 7 bases between them. Germline V gene lookup returns CDR1 SGDLS and CDR2 YYNGEE.

The chain uses TRBV2 and TRBJ2-5; 9 bases are shared with TRBD1. The last part of the DNA fits TRBJ2-7 better; the J call may be wrong. This CDR3 spans 15 amino acids. The germline V gene encodes CDR1 SNHLY and CDR2 FYNNEI. CDR3: CASSDPGQGSYEQYF. The CDR3 DNA sequence: TGTGCCAGCAGTGATCCGGGACAGGGATCCTACGAGCAGTACTTC.

The V gene is TRBV7-9, the J gene TRBJ1-1; 8 bases map to TRBD1. With 5 bases clipped from V and 1 base from J, the junction kept 6 bases outside the gene matches. This CDR3 comprises 15 residues. In germline, CDR1 is SEHNR, CDR2 FQNEAQ (reference sequence). CDR3 sequence (DNA): TGTGCCAGCAGCCAAGGACAGGGTACGAACACTGAAGCTTTCTTT. Amino acids: CASSQGQGTNTEAFF. Supplemented by reference TRBV7-9 and TRBJ1-1, the full variable domain reads DTGVSQNPRHKITKRGQNVTFRCDPISEHNRLYWYRQTLGQGPEFLTYFQNEAQLEKSRLLSDRFSAERPKGSFSTLEIQRTEQGDSAMYLCASSQGQGTNTEAFFGQGTRLTVV.

The V gene is TRBV29-1, the J gene TRBJ2-7, with 9 nucleotides matching TRBD1. The germline V gene encodes CDR1 SQVTM and CDR2 ANQGSEA. J gave up 3 bases and V 3 bases, and 0 bases lay outside the gene matches. CDR3 length: 12 residues. The CDR3 sequence is CSVEGQGYEQYF. CDR3 coding DNA: TGCAGCGTTGAGGGACAGGGCTACGAGCAGTACTTC.

This CDR3 is CATSRERGQGGYGYTF. In DNA form, the CDR3 reads TGTGCCACCAGCAGAGAGAGGGGACAGGGGGGCTATGGCTACACCTTC. The chain uses TRBV15 and TRBJ1-2; TRBD1 aligns across 11 bases. J lost 4 bases, V lost 0 bases, and 4 bases had no gene match. CDR1 and CDR2 from the germline V gene are LNHNV and YYDKDF (reference sequence). The CDR3 has 16 amino acids.

This chain joins TRBV2 and TRBJ1-5; 8 positions match TRBD1. This CDR3 region has 15 residues. The V gene's germline CDR1 is SNHLY and CDR2 FYNNEI. After removal of 7 bases from V and 5 bases from J, the junction contained 10 bases not matched to a gene. The CDR3 DNA follows: TGTGCCAGCACAATAAAAACAGGGGGGGATCAGCCCCAGCATTTT. Its translation is CASTIKTGGDQPQHF.

This sequence joins TRBV29-1 and TRBJ1-1; TRBD1 is a possible D gene (6 bases). V dropped 7 bases and J dropped 1 base, with 13 bases sitting between them. The CDR3 spans 13 residues. CDR1 SQVTM and CDR2 ANQGSEA come from the germline V gene. The chain's CDR3 is CSALRGGNTEAFF. The CDR3 DNA reads TGCAGCGCCTTAAGAGGGGGGAACACTGAAGCTTTCTTT.

This rearrangement joins TRBV18 to TRBJ1-4, with D perhaps TRBD1 (5 bases). Trimming took off 0 bases at V and 7 bases at J, with 9 bases between the two ends. Germline CDR1 and CDR2: KGHSH and LQKENI. The CDR3 extends over 14 amino acids. CDR3 sequence: CASSPPGAGEKLFF. DNA for the CDR3: TGTGCCAGCTCACCACCAGGGGCTGGTGAAAAACTGTTTTTT.

The chain employs TRBV5-1 and TRBJ2-7; D is ambiguous. V was clipped by 0 bases and J by 5 bases, with 3 bases between them. Germline CDR1 SGHRS, CDR2 YFSETQ. This CDR3 region has 11 residues. The DNA for the CDR3 is TGCGCCAGCAGCTTGGAGCACGAGCAGTACTTC. This translates into CASSLEHEQYF. The full variable domain, its missing parts supplied by reference TRBV5-1 and TRBJ2-7, is KAGVTQTPRYLIKTRGQQVTLSCSPISGHRSVSWYQQTPGQGLQFLFEYFSETQRNKGNFPGRFSGRQFSNSRSEMNVSTLELGDSALYLCASSLEHEQYFGPGTRLTVT.

The chain links TRBV28 to TRBJ2-7; D is ambiguous. The CDR3 has 12 residues. Germline assignment: CDR1 MDHEN and CDR2 SYDVKM. V shed 2 bases and J shed 4 bases, with 6 bases lying between them. The CDR3 protein is CASSLNSYEQYF. In DNA form, the CDR3 reads TGTGCCAGCAGTTTAAATTCGTACGAGCAGTACTTC.

The rearrangement uses TRBV15 and TRBJ2-7; 12 nucleotides agree with TRBD1. V was pared by 1 base and J by 5 bases, with 3 bases of the junction left unmatched. This CDR3 contains 15 residues. Germline loops: CDR1 LNHNV, CDR2 YYDKDF (reference sequence). The CDR3 reads CATSRGGTGGNEQYF. CDR3 bases: TGTGCCACCAGCAGAGGTGGGACAGGGGGCAACGAGCAGTACTTC.

The chain combines TRBV11-2 with TRBJ2-7, with a weak D call TRBD1 (5 bases). V was cut by 5 bases and J by 5 bases, with 19 bases left in between. Per the germline V gene, CDR1 is SGHAT and CDR2 is FQNNGV. The CDR3 totals 15 residues. The DNA of the CDR3 is TGTGCCAGCAGCCTCCAACAACCAGGGATCCACGAGCAGTACTTC. It yields the protein CASSLQQPGIHEQYF. The full variable domain, its missing parts supplied by reference TRBV11-2 and TRBJ2-7, is EAGVAQSPRYKIIEKRQSVAFWCNPISGHATLYWYQQILGQGPKLLIQFQNNGVVDDSQLPKDRFSAERLKGVDSTLKIQPAKLEDSAVYLCASSLQQPGIHEQYFGPGTRLTVT.

V gene TRBV4-2 combines with J gene TRBJ2-7, with TRBD2 as a possible D gene (5 bases). CDR1 is LGHNA and CDR2 is YNFKEQ in the germline V gene. CDR3 length: 15 amino acids. Trimming took off 1 base at V and 6 bases at J, with 16 bases between the two ends. The CDR3 region is CASSQALASLLEQYF. CDR3 DNA sequence: TGTGCCAGCAGCCAAGCGCTAGCTTCCCTCCTCGAGCAGTACTTC.

The gene calls are TRBV6-6 and TRBJ1-5, with D unresolved. CDR1 is MNHNY, CDR2 SVGAGI, per germline (reference sequence). The CDR3 length is 16 residues. Trimming took 4 bases from V and 1 from J, leaving 14 bases between them. The CDR3 sequence is CASSSWREQSNQPQHF. The CDR3, as DNA: TGTGCCAGCAGTTCTTGGAGGGAGCAGAGCAATCAGCCCCAGCATTTT.

The CDR3 is CASSFGGDETQYF. The CDR3 region has the DNA TGTGCCAGCAGCTTTGGGGGGGATGAGACCCAGTACTTC. The V call is TRBV7-3, the J call TRBJ2-5; 7 bases are shared with TRBD2. The V segment lost 3 bases and the J segment 5 bases; nucleotides outside the gene matches: 3. The CDR3 has 13 residues. Germline lookup yields CDR1 SGHTA and CDR2 FQGTGA.

The chain uses TRBV5-6 and TRBJ1-2, with a weak D call TRBD1 (6 bases). This CDR3 is built from 13 residues. Trimming left V 0 bases short and J 5 bases short, with 8 bases between. Germline CDR1 is SGHDT and CDR2 is YYEEEE. The CDR3 DNA is TGTGCCAGCAGCTTGGGGGGGCAGTATGGCTACACCTTC. Translated: CASSLGGQYGYTF.

The CDR3 sequence: CASSPGLGRTYNEQFF. CDR3 DNA: TGTGCCAGCAGCCCGGGCCTAGGGAGGACCTACAATGAGCAGTTCTTC. This chain links TRBV7-9 with TRBJ2-1; TRBD2 is a possible D gene (6 bases). The CDR3 consists of 16 residues. Germline V gives CDR1 SEHNR, CDR2 FQNEAQ (reference sequence). Between the trimmed V and J ends, which lost 5 bases and 2 bases, there was a span of 16 bases.

The chain employs TRBV19 and TRBJ1-1; the D is unclear. This CDR3 is built from 14 residues. With 2 bases removed from V and 7 bases from J, the gap between germline ends came to 14 bases. Per the germline V gene, CDR1 is LNHDA and CDR2 is SQIVND (reference sequence). CDR3 sequence reads: CASSIFSPGGEAFF. The CDR3 DNA reads TGTGCCAGTAGTATATTTTCCCCCGGCGGTGAAGCTTTCTTT.

The V gene is TRBV6-1, the J gene TRBJ2-7; 8 bases fit TRBD1. The CDR3 is made up of 14 amino acids. Unmatched junction bases numbered 4, after V lost 3 bases and J lost 3 bases. Germline V CDR1 and CDR2: MNHNS, SASEGT. The CDR3 DNA reads TGTGCCAGCAGTGAGGGGACAGGCCACTACGAGCAGTACTTC. Protein product: CASSEGTGHYEQYF.

With respect to this clone: At one end the junction does not follow the germline gene, possibly because of a read error. The chain recombines TRBV10-3 with TRBJ2-6, with 8 bases that match TRBD1. Germline values: CDR1 ENHRY, CDR2 SYGVKD. The CDR3 is made up of 17 amino acids. This CDR3 reads CAISEGTGISGANVLTF. The CDR3 DNA is TGTGCCATCAGTGAAGGGACAGGAATCTCTGGTGCCAACGTCCTGACTTTC.

The gene calls are TRBV5-6 and TRBJ1-1; no reliable D call. The ends were cut back, 4 bases at V and 7 bases at J, with 11 bases in the middle. This CDR3 has 12 residues. CDR1 is SGHDT, CDR2 YYEEEE, per germline. DNA of the CDR3: TGTGCCAGCAGCCGCAACAGAGTTGAAGCTTTCTTT. It encodes CASSRNRVEAFF.

V gene TRBV5-6 combines with J gene TRBJ2-5; D is unclear. Matching the DNA end better, TRBJ2-7 makes the J call doubtful. CDR3 size: 12 residues. The germline V gene has CDR1 SGHDT and CDR2 YYEEEE. This CDR3 is CASSLDRHEQYF. The CDR3 bases are TGTGCCAGCAGCTTGGACAGACACGAGCAGTACTTC.

The chain couples TRBV28 to TRBJ1-6; 7 bases match TRBD1. V lost 3 bases, J lost 7 bases, and 15 bases stayed unmatched. The CDR3 spans 18 residues. Germline CDR1 is MDHEN and CDR2 is SYDVKM. The CDR3: CASSFIVSGTEKNSPLHF. The CDR3 coding sequence is TGTGCCAGCAGTTTCATCGTATCAGGGACAGAAAAAAATTCACCCCTCCACTTT.

CDR3 in DNA: TGTGCCAGCAGCCCTTCGGGGGGGATGGGTCAGCCCCAGCATTTT. Translating gives CASSPSGGMGQPQHF. The V call is TRBV27, the J call TRBJ1-5, with D possibly TRBD1 on 5 matching bases. Between the trimmed V and J ends, which lost 6 bases and 6 bases, there was a span of 18 bases. CDR3 length equals 15 residues. CDR1 and CDR2 from the germline V gene are MNHEY and SMNVEV (reference sequence).

V gene TRBV9 combines with J gene TRBJ2-3, with 14 nucleotides matching TRBD2. This CDR3 has 19 residues. Germline CDR1 SGDLS, CDR2 YYNGEE. Losses at the gene ends were 4 bases for V and 0 bases for J; bases not matched to a gene: 10. In nucleotides, the CDR3 is TGTGCCAGCAGCCCCCGACTAGCGGGAGGGGGAACTAGCACAGATACGCAGTATTTT. It encodes CASSPRLAGGGTSTDTQYF.